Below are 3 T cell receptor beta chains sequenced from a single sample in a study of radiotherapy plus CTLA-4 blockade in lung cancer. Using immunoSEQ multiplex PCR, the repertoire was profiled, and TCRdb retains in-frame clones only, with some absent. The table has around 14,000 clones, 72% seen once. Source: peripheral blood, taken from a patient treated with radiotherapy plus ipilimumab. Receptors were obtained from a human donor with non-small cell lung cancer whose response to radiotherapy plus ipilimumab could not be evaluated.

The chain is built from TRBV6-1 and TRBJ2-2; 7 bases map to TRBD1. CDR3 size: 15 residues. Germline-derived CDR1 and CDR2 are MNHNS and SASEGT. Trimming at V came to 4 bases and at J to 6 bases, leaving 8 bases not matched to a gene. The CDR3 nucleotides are TGTGCCAGCAGTGCCTCCGGGACAGTCGCCGGGGAGCTGTTTTTT. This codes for CASSASGTVAGELFF.

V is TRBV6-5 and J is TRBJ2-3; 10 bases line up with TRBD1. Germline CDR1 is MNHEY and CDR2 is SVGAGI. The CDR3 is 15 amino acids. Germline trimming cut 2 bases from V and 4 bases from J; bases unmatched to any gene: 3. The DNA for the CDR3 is TGTGCCAGCAGTTACCAGGGGACAGGGGCAGATACGCAGTATTTT. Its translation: CASSYQGTGADTQYF.

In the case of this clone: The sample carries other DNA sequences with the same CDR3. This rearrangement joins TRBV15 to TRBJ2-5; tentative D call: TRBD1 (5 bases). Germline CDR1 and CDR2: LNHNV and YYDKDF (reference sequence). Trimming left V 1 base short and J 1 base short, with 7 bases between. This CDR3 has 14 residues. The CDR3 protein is CATSRGDSQETQYF. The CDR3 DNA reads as TGTGCCACCAGCAGAGGAGACAGCCAAGAGACCCAGTACTTC.